Below, 16 T cell receptor beta chains from the same sample are listed, as sequenced in a study of CD8 T cells in Susac syndrome. Random-hexamer reverse transcription was applied to about 0.45 to 1 ug RNA. TCRdb itself ran the immunoSEQ multiplex PCR reads through MiXCR, one entry per CDR3 protein. The table lists some 120,000 distinct CDR3 sequences, over 90% of them singletons. The sample taken for sequencing was CD4+ T cells from PBMCs. All receptors come from a human donor in good health.

This clonotype was counted a single time. The V call is TRBV28, the J call TRBJ2-7; a weak D match, TRBD1 (6 bases). The CDR3 sequence is 15 residues long. V gave up 4 bases and J gave up 0 bases, with 13 bases separating them. CDR1 and CDR2 (germline): MDHEN, SYDVKM. The CDR3: CASSSTGRDSYEQYF. CDR3 bases: TGTGCCAGCAGTTCCACAGGGCGTGACTCCTACGAGCAGTACTTC.

The V call is TRBV25-1, the J call TRBJ2-6; 7 nucleotides agree with TRBD1. The length of the CDR3 is 18 residues. Per germline, CDR1 MGHDK and CDR2 SYGVNS. Losses at the gene ends were 3 bases for V and 0 bases for J; bases not matched to a gene: 8. The DNA of the CDR3 is TGTGCCAGCAGTGACGGACAGGTCCCTAGCTCTGGGGCCAACGTCCTGACTTTC. It is translated as CASSDGQVPSSGANVLTF.

The chain has TRBV11-3 and TRBJ1-5; TRBD1 is a possible D gene (5 bases). The CDR3 sequence is 19 residues long. Trimming took off 3 bases at V and 1 base at J, with 22 bases between the two ends. The germline V gene has CDR1 SGHNT and CDR2 YENEEA. The CDR3 bases are TGTGCCAGCAGCTTTAGGGGCCGATCCCTAGGCCCCAGCAATCAGCCCCAGCATTTT. This encodes CASSFRGRSLGPSNQPQHF.

This chain uses TRBV2 with TRBJ2-5, with a weak D call TRBD1 (5 bases). V shed 6 bases and J shed 4 bases, with 18 bases lying between them. This CDR3 has 15 amino acids. Germline-derived CDR1 and CDR2 are SNHLY and FYNNEI. In DNA, the CDR3 is TGTGCCAGCAGACCAGGGTTTTTCGTGGGAGAGACCCAGTACTTC. Translated: CASRPGFFVGETQYF.

The J gene is TRBJ2-1, the V gene TRBV20-1; 12 bases align to TRBD1. CDR3 length: 17 amino acids. CDR1 DFQATT and CDR2 SNEGSKA come from the germline V gene (reference sequence). The CDR3 nucleotides read TGCAGCGTTATCCCCCAGGGACAGGGGGCATCCTACAATGAGCAGTTCTTC. Its translation: CSVIPQGQGASYNEQFF.

The rearrangement joins TRBV5-1 to TRBJ2-2; 7 bases fit TRBD1. The CDR3 totals 15 residues. V gave up 4 bases and J gave up 0 bases; unmatched junction bases: 3. Per the germline V gene, CDR1 is SGHRS and CDR2 is YFSETQ. As DNA, the CDR3 is TGCGCCAGCAGCAAGGGACAGCCGAACACCGGGGAGCTGTTTTTT. Protein: CASSKGQPNTGELFF.

V is TRBV20-1 and J is TRBJ2-1; TRBD2 aligns across 10 bases. This CDR3 comprises 15 residues. The trim removed 1 base at V and 4 bases at J, leaving 4 bases unmatched. The germline CDR1 and CDR2 sequences are DFQATT and SNEGSKA (reference sequence). CDR3 nucleotides: TGCAGTGCTAGAGTCCCTAGCGGGAGATACAATGAGCAGTTCTTC. It specifies CSARVPSGRYNEQFF.

This clonotype was observed a single time. This chain connects TRBV29-1 to TRBJ1-2; 8 nucleotides line up with TRBD1. Germline V lookup: CDR1 SQVTM, CDR2 ANQGSEA. Trimming at V came to 7 bases and at J to 1 base, leaving 11 bases not matched to a gene. The CDR3 is made up of 15 amino acids. The CDR3 nucleotides read TGCAGCGCCAGGACAGGGCAGGCCCTTAACTATGGCTACACCTTC. Its protein product is CSARTGQALNYGYTF. Using reference TRBV29-1 and TRBJ1-2 for the parts outside the CDR3, the full variable domain is SAVISQKPSRDICQRGTSLTIQCQVDSQVTMMFWYRQQPGQSLTLIATANQGSEATYESGFVIDKFPISRPNLTFSTLTVSNMSPEDSSIYLCSARTGQALNYGYTFGSGTRLTVV.

The V call is TRBV5-1, the J call TRBJ2-7; tentatively, D is TRBD1 (6 bases). CDR1 is SGHRS and CDR2 is YFSETQ in the germline V gene. V was pared by 4 bases and J by 7 bases, with 15 bases between. CDR3 length: 13 amino acids. The CDR3 reads CASSDIQGLEQYF. CDR3 in DNA: TGCGCCAGCAGCGATATACAGGGCCTTGAGCAGTACTTC.

V is TRBV7-9 and J is TRBJ2-7; 10 bases agree with TRBD1. V shed 4 bases, J shed 0 bases, and the junction held 6 bases outside the gene matches. There are 16 residues in the CDR3. CDR1 is SEHNR, CDR2 FQNEAQ, per germline (reference sequence). CDR3 coding DNA: TGTGCCAGCAGCTCTCCGACAGGGGGCGTCTCCTACGAGCAGTACTTC. Encoded protein: CASSSPTGGVSYEQYF.

This chain connects TRBV12-3 or TRBV12-4 to TRBJ1-3; 9 positions match TRBD1. After removal of 4 bases from V and 6 bases from J, the junction contained 4 bases not matched to a gene. The CDR3 has 14 residues. The chain's CDR3 is CASSSRDRENTIYF. The CDR3 DNA reads as TGTGCCAGCAGTTCCCGGGACAGGGAAAACACCATATATTTT.

V usage is TRBV20-1 and J usage is TRBJ2-7; 7 bases align to TRBD2. This CDR3 spans 14 amino acids. Germline trimming cut 3 bases from V and 3 bases from J; bases unmatched to any gene: 8. Germline values: CDR1 DFQATT, CDR2 SNEGSKA (reference sequence). This CDR3 reads CSARETSPIYEQYF. DNA of the CDR3: TGCAGTGCTAGGGAGACTAGCCCCATCTACGAGCAGTACTTC.

The chain employs TRBV5-4 and TRBJ1-1; TRBD1 might be the D (5 bases). There are 11 residues in the CDR3. CDR1 is SGHNT and CDR2 is YYREEE in the germline V gene (reference sequence). V shed 7 bases and J shed 6 bases, with 10 bases lying between them. The CDR3 region is CASRRDAEAFF. CDR3 nucleotides: TGTGCCAGCCGGCGGGACGCTGAAGCTTTCTTT.

The rearrangement uses TRBV6-5 and TRBJ1-5; perhaps TRBD1 as D (6 bases). From germline, CDR1 is MNHEY and CDR2 SVGAGI. CDR3 length equals 13 residues. V was pared by 6 bases and J by 8 bases, with 14 bases between. The CDR3: CASRNRVTEPQHF. CDR3 coding DNA: TGTGCCAGCAGGAACAGGGTTACGGAGCCCCAGCATTTT.

V is TRBV4-1 and J is TRBJ2-7; 7 positions match TRBD1. The length of the CDR3 is 14 residues. The ends lost 5 bases at V and 1 base at J; junction bases unmatched: 5. Germline assignment: CDR1 MGHRA and CDR2 YSYEKL. Written as DNA, the CDR3 is TGCGCCAGCAGCAGACCGGGACAGTCCTACGAGCAGTACTTC. Protein: CASSRPGQSYEQYF.

The chain is built from TRBV18 and TRBJ2-5, with unresolved D. V lost 2 bases and J 0 bases, leaving 7 bases between the germline ends. CDR1 is KGHSH, CDR2 LQKENI, per germline. The CDR3 consists of 14 residues. Here the CDR3 DNA reads TGTGCCAGCTCACCAGCAGTGTACCAAGAGACCCAGTACTTC. This codes for CASSPAVYQETQYF. The full variable domain, rest sourced from reference TRBV18 and TRBJ2-5, is NAGVMQNPRHLVRRRGQEARLRCSPMKGHSHVYWYRQLPEEGLKFMVYLQKENIIDESGMPKERFSAEFPKEGPSILRIQQVVRGDSAAYFCASSPAVYQETQYFGPGTRLLVL.